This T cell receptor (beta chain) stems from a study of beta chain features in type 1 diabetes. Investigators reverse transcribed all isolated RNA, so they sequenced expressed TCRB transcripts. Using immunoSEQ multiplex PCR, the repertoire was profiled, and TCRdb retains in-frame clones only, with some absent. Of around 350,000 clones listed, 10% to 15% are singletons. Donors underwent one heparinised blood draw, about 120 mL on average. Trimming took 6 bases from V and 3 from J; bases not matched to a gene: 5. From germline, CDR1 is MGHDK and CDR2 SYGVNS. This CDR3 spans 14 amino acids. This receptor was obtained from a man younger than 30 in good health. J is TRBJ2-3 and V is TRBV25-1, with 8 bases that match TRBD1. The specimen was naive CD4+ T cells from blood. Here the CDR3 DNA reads TGTGCCAGCAGGGACAGGGCGAGAACAGATACGCAGTATTTT. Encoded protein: CASRDRARTDTQYF.